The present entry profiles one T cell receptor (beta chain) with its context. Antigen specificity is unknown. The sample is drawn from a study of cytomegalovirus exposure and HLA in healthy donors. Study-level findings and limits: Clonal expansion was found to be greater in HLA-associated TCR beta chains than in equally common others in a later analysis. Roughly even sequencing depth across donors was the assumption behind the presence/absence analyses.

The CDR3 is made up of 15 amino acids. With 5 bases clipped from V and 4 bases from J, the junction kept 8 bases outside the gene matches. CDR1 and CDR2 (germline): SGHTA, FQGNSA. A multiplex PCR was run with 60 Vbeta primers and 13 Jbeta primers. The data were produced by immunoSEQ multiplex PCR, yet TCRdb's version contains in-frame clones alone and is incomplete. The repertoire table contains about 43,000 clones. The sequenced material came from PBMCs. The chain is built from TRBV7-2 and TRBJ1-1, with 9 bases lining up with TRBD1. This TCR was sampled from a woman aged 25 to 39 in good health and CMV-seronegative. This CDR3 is CASSALQGASTEAFF. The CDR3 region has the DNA TGTGCCAGCAGCGCACTACAGGGGGCGAGCACTGAAGCTTTCTTT.